This note documents a single T cell receptor beta chain sequence. Its antigen is unidentified. The sample originates from a study of cytomegalovirus exposure and HLA in healthy donors. Study-level findings and limits: Some TCR beta chains (over 150 of them) were listed as cytomegalovirus-associated. In a later analysis, common viral pathogens appeared linked to several of the most significant clusters. Indistinguishable V segments such as TRBV6-2 and TRBV6-3 were excluded.

The CDR3 loop spans 15 amino acids. V was pared by 4 bases and J by 3 bases, with 7 bases of the junction left unmatched. From germline, CDR1 is SGHNT and CDR2 YYREEE (reference sequence). A multiplex PCR was run with 60 Vbeta primers and 13 Jbeta primers. Data came from immunoSEQ multiplex PCR; TCRdb stores just in-frame clones and leaves some out. The sample shows approximately 170,000 clones, 70% to 80% of them seen only once. The chain joins TRBV5-4 to TRBJ2-5; 9 nucleotides align to TRBD1. The sample was PBMCs. This sequence was found in a man aged 40-55 years in good health and CMV-seronegative. This chain's CDR3 is CASSTDRGQKETQYF. In nucleotides, the CDR3 is TGTGCCAGCAGCACGGACAGGGGTCAAAAAGAGACCCAGTACTTC. The full variable domain, rest sourced from reference TRBV5-4 and TRBJ2-5, is ETGVTQSPTHLIKTRGQQVTLRCSSQSGHNTVSWYQQALGQGPQFIFQYYREEENGRGNFPPRFSGLQFPNYSSELNVNALELDDSALYLCASSTDRGQKETQYFGPGTRLLVL.